This T cell receptor (beta chain) was found in a study of shared clonotypes between healthy human individuals. Study summary: Each donor's CD4 naive and CD4 memory cells filled three plates apiece, CD8 naive two, and CD8 memory one.

Sequencing was performed with immunoSEQ multiplex PCR; in TCRdb, only in-frame clones are kept and a portion is missing. The profile shows approximately 1.1 million clones, about 80% of them singletons. General observations from the study: Several donors showed sharing of 4.5% to 5% of naive CD4 clonotypes.

The CDR3 length is 13 residues. The V gene's germline CDR1 is KGHSH and CDR2 LQKENI. Between the trimmed V and J ends, which lost 2 bases and 7 bases, there was a span of 9 bases. None of the donors, who were healthy HIV-negative adults, had recently had acute infections or vaccinations. Naive CD4+ cells were CD45RA-selected; the remaining cells were memory. As to this clone: The antigen is unknown.

The specimen was memory CD4+ T cells from PBMCs. Subset specified: CD45RA-negative fraction. This sequence originates from a man aged 18 to 30 in good health. Some clones in this sample may be carry-over from other donors' samples. The chain combines TRBV18 with TRBJ1-5; unclear D gene. The CDR3: CASSPEVGQPQHF. In DNA, the CDR3 is TGTGCCAGCTCACCAGAGGTTGGGCAGCCCCAGCATTTT.